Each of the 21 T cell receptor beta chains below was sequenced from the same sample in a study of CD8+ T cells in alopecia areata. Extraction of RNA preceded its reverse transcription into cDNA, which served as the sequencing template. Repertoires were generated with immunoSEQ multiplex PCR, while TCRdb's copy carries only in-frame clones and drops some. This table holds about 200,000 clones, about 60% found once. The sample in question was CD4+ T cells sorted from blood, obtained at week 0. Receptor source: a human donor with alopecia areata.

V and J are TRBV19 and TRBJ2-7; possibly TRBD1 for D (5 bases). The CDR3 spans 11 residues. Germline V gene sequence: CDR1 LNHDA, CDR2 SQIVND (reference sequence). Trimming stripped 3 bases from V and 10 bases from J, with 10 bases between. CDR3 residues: CASSMGQGQYF. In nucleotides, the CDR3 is TGTGCCAGTAGTATGGGTCAGGGACAGTACTTC.

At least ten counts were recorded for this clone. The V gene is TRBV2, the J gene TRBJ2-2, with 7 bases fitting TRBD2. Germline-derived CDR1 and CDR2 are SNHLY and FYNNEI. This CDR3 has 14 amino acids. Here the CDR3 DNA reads TGTGCTGGGGAGCGGGACTCGAACACCGGGGAGCTGTTTTTT. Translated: CAGERDSNTGELFF.

The CDR3: CASSFLGGTNTEAFF. The CDR3 bases are TGTGCCAGCAGCTTTCTAGGGGGGACGAACACTGAAGCTTTCTTT. The rearrangement links TRBV5-4 to TRBJ1-1; tentative D call: TRBD1 (6 bases). The CDR3 totals 15 residues. Trimming took 2 bases from V and 1 from J, leaving 12 bases between them. Looked up from germline, CDR1 is SGHNT and CDR2 is YYREEE (reference sequence). The entire variable domain, with the rest obtained from reference TRBV5-4 and TRBJ1-1, is as follows: ETGVTQSPTHLIKTRGQQVTLRCSSQSGHNTVSWYQQALGQGPQFIFQYYREEENGRGNFPPRFSGLQFPNYSSELNVNALELDDSALYLCASSFLGGTNTEAFFGQGTRLTVV.

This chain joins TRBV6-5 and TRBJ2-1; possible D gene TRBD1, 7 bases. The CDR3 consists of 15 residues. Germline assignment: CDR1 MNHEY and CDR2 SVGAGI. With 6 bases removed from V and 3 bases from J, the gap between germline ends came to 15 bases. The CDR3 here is CASSRGDRNYNEQFF. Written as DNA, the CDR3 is TGTGCCAGCAGCCGCGGGGACAGAAACTACAATGAGCAGTTCTTC.

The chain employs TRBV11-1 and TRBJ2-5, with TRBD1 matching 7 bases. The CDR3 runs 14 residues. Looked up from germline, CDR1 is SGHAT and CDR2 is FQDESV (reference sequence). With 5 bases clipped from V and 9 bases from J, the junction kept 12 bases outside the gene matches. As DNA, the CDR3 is TGTGCCAGCAGCCAAAACGACAGGGTGAAGTCCCAGTACTTC. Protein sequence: CASSQNDRVKSQYF.

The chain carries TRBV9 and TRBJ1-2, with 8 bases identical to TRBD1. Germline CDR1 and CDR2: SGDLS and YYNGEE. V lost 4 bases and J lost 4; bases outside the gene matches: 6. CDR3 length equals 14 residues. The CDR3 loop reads CASSLDRVSYGYTF. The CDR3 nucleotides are TGTGCCAGCAGCCTGGACAGGGTGAGCTATGGCTACACCTTC.

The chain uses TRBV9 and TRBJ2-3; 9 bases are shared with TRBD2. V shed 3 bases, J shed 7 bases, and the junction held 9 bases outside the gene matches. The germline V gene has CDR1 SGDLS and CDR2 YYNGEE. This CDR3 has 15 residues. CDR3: CASSAAGGLRNTQYF. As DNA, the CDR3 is TGTGCCAGCAGCGCCGCGGGGGGGCTAAGGAATACGCAGTATTTT.

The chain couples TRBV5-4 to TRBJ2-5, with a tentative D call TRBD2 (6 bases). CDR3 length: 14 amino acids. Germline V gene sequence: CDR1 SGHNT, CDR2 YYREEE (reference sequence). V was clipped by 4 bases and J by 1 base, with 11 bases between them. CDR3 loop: CASSAPSAQETQYF. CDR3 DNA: TGTGCCAGCAGCGCTCCTAGCGCCCAAGAGACCCAGTACTTC.

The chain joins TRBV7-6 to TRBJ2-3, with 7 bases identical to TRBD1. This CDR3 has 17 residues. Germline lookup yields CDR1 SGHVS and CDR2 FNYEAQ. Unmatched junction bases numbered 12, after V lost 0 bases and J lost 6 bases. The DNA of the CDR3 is TGTGCCAGCAGCTTAGCACACGTCAGGGGGTCTCGGGATACGCAGTATTTT. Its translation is CASSLAHVRGSRDTQYF. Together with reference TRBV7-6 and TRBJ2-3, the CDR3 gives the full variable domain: GAGVSQSPRYKVTKRGQDVALRCDPISGHVSLYWYRQALGQGPEFLTYFNYEAQQDKSGLPNDRFSAERPEGSISTLTIQRTEQRDSAMYRCASSLAHVRGSRDTQYFGPGTRLTVL.

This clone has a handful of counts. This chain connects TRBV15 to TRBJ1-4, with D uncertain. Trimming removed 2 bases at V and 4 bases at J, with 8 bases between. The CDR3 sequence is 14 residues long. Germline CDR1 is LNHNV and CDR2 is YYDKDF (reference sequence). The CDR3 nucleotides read TGTGCCACCAGCAGATTCAGTCTTAATGAAAAACTGTTTTTT. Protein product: CATSRFSLNEKLFF.

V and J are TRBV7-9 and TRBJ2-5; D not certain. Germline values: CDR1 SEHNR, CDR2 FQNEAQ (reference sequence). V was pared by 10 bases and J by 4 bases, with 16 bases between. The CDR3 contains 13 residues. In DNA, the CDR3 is TGTGCCATCCAAATCCAACCTGGAGAGACCCAGTACTTC. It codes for CAIQIQPGETQYF.

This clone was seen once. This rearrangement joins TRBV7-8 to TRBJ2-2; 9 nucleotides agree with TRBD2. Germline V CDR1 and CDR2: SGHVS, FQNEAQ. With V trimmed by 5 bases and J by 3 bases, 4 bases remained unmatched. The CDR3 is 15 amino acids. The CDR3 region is CASSERLADTGELFF. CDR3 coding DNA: TGTGCCAGCAGCGAACGACTAGCGGACACCGGGGAGCTGTTTTTT.

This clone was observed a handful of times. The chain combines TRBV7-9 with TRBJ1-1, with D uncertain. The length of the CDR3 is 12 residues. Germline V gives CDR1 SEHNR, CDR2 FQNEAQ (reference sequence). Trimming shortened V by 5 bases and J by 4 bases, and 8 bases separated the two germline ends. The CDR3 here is CASSGLGTEAFF. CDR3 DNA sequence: TGTGCCAGCAGCGGTCTGGGCACTGAAGCTTTCTTT.

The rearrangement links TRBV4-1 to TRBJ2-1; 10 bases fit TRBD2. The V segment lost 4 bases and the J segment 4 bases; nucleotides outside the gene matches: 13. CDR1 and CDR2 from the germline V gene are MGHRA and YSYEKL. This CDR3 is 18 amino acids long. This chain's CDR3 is CASSRVTSGTSEYNEQFF. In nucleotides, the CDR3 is TGCGCCAGCAGCCGAGTAACGTCCGGGACTAGCGAATACAATGAGCAGTTCTTC.

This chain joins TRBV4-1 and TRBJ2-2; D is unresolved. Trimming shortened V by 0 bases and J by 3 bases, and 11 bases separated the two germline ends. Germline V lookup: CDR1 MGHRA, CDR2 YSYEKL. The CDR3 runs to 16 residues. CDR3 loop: CASSQEPRVYTGELFF. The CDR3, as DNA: TGCGCCAGCAGCCAAGAGCCTCGCGTCTACACCGGGGAGCTGTTTTTT.

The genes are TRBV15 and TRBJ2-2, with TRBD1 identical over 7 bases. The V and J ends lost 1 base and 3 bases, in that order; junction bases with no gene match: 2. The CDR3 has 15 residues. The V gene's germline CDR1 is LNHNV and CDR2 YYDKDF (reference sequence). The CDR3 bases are TGTGCCACCAGCAGAGGAGACAGGGACACCGGGGAGCTGTTTTTT. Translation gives CATSRGDRDTGELFF.

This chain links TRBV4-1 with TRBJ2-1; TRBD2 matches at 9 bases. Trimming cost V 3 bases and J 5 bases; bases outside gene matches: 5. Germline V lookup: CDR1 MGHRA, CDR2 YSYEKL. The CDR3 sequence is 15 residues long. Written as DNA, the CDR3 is TGCGCCAGCAGCCAGTCTAGCGGGACAGACAATGAGCAGTTCTTC. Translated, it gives CASSQSSGTDNEQFF.

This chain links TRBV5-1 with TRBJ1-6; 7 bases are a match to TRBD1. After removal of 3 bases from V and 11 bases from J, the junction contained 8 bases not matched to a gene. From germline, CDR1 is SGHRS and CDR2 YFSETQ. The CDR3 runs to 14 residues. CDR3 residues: CASSSTGKEAPLHF. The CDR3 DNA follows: TGCGCCAGCAGCTCGACAGGGAAGGAAGCACCCCTCCACTTT.

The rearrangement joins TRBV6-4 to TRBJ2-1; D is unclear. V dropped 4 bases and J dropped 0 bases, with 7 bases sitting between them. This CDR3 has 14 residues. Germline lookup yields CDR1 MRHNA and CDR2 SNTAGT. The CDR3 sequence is CASSAQSSYNEQFF. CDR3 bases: TGTGCCAGCAGTGCCCAGAGCTCCTACAATGAGCAGTTCTTC.

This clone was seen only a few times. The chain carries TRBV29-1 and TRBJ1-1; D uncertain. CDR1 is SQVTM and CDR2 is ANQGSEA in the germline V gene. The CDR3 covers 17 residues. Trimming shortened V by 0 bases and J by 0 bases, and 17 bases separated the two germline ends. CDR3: CSVEDLGGTTMNTEAFF. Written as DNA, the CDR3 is TGCAGCGTTGAAGATCTGGGAGGAACCACCATGAACACTGAAGCTTTCTTT.

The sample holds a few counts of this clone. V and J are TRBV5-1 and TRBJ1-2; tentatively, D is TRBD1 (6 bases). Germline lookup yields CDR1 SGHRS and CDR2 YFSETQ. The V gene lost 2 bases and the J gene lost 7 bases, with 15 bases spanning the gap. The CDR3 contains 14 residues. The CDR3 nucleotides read TGCGCCAGCAGCTTTCCCGGGACAAGCACTGGCTACACCTTC. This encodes CASSFPGTSTGYTF.